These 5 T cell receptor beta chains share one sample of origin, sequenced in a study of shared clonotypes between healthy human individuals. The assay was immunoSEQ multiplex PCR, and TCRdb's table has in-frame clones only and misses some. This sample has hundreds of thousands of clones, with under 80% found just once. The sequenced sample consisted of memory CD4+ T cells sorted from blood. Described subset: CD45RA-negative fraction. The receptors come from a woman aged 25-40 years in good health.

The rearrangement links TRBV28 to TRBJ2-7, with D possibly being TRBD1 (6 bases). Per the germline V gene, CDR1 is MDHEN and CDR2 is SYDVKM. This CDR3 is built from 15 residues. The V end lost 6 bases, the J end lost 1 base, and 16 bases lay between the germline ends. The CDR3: CASSRTTGFSYEQYF. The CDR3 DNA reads TGTGCCAGCAGCCGCACAACAGGGTTTTCCTACGAGCAGTACTTC.

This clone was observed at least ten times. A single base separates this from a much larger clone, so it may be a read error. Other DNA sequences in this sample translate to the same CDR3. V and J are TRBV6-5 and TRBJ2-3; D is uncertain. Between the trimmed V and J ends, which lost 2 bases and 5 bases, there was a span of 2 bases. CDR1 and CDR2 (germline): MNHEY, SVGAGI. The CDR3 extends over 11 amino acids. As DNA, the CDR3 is TGTGCCAGCAGTTACCGAGATACGCAGTATTTT. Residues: CASSYRDTQYF.

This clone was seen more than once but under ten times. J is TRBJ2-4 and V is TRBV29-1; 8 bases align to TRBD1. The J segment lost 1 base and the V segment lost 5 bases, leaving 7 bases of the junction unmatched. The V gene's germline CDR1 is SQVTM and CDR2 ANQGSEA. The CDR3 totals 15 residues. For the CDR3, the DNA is TGCAGCGTTTCGACAGGGGCGTTCGCCAAAAACATTCAGTACTTC. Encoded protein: CSVSTGAFAKNIQYF.

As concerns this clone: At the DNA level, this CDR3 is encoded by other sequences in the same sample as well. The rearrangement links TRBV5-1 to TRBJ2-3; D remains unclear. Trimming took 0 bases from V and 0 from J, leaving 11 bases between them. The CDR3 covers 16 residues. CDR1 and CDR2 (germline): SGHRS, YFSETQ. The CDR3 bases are TGCGCCAGCAGCTTGGCCAACGGACCTAGCACAGATACGCAGTATTTT. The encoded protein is CASSLANGPSTDTQYF.

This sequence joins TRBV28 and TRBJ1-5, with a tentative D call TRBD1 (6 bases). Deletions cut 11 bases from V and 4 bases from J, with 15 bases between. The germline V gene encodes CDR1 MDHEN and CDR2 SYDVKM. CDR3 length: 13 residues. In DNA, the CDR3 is TGTGCCTTCCAGGAAGACAGGAATCAGCCCCAGCATTTT. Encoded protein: CAFQEDRNQPQHF.